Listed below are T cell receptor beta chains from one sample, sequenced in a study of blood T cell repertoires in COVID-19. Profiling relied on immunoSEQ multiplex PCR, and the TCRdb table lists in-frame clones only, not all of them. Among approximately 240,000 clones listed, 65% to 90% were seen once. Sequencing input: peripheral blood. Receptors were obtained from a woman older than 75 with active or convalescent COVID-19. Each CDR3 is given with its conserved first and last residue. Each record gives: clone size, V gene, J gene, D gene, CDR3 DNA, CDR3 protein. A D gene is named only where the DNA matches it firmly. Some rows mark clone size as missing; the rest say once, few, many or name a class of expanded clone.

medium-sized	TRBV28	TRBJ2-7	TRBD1	TGTGCCAGCAGTTCCCACGGGACAGGTGCCTACGAGCAGTACTTC	CASSSHGTGAYEQYF
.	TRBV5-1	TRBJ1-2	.	TGCGCCAGCAGCTTGGCCACGGTTGCTCAGGGTTCTTCTGGCTACACCTTC	CASSLATVAQGSSGYTF
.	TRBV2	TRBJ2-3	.	TGTGCTGGGGGGAACGGTTACACAGATACGCAGTATTTT	CAGGNGYTDTQYF
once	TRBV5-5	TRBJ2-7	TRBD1	TGTGCCAGCAGCTTGGAACAGCCTCGGACAGGGGCCGAGCAGTACTTC	CASSLEQPRTGAEQYF
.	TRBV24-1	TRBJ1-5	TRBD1	TGTGCCACCAGTAGAGGGGGCGACAATCAGCCCCAGCATTTT	CATSRGGDNQPQHF
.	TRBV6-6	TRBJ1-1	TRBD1	TGTGCCAGCAGCCCTCCCGGGACAGGGAGGACTGAAGCTTTCTTT	CASSPPGTGRTEAFF
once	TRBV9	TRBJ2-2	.	TGTGCCAGCAGCGTAAGACGGGGGAACACCGGGGAGCTGTTTTTT	CASSVRRGNTGELFF
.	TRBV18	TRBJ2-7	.	TGTGCCAGCTCACCACCCGGGACTGGCCGCTACGAGCAGTACTTC	CASSPPGTGRYEQYF
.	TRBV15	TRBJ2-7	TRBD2	TGTGCCACCAGGCCTAGCGGGAGTATTTACGAGCAGTACTTC	CATRPSGSIYEQYF
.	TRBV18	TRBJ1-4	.	TGTGCCAGCTCCCTCTCAGAAACAAGAGGGGAAAAACTGTTTTTT	CASSLSETRGEKLFF
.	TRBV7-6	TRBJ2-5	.	TGTGCCAGCAGCTTAAAAGTAGGGGCCCTCCAAGAGACCCAGTACTTC	CASSLKVGALQETQYF
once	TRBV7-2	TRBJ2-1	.	TGTGCCAGCAGCCCATGGGAGGGGGGCTACAATGAGCAGTTCTTC	CASSPWEGGYNEQFF
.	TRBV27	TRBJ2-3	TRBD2	TGTGCCAGCAGTTTATCTGTACTAGCGGGAGAGATGGATACGCAGTATTTT	CASSLSVLAGEMDTQYF
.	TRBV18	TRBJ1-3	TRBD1	TGTGCCAGCTCACCAGTCGCAACGGGACAGGACACCATATATTTT	CASSPVATGQDTIYF
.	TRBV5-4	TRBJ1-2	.	TGTGCCAGCAGCGCCCCAGCCAGGGTTGATGGCTACACCTTC	CASSAPARVDGYTF
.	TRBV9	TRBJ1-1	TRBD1	TGTGCCAGCAGACCAGGACAGGGGATGTATACTGAAGCTTTCTTT	CASRPGQGMYTEAFF
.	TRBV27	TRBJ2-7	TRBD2	TGTGCCAGCAGTTTATCTAGCGGGGGCCGTGGGGAGCAGTACTTC	CASSLSSGGRGEQYF
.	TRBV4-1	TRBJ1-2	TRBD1	TGCGCCAGCAGCCAAGTACAGGGGGCTAGTGGCTACACCTTC	CASSQVQGASGYTF
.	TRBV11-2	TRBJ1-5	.	TGTGCCAGCAGCCCCGACTGGAATCAGCCCCAGCATTTT	CASSPDWNQPQHF
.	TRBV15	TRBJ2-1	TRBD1	TGTGCCACCAGCAGTAAGACAGGGGTGGAATGGAATGAGCAGTTCTTC	CATSSKTGVEWNEQFF
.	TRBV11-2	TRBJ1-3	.	TGTGCCAGCAGGGGGGGTTCCTCTGGAAACACCATATATTTT	CASRGGSSGNTIYF
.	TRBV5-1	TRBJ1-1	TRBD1	TGCGCCAGCAGTACGGACAGGGTGTTTCTGAACACTGAAGCTTTCTTT	CASSTDRVFLNTEAFF
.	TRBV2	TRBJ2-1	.	TGTGCCAGCAGTGAACTCCTAGCTACAAGCTTCTTC	CASSELLATSFF
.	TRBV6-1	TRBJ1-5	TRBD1	TGTGCCAGCAGTGAGGACAGGCCGGGGCCCCAGCATTTT	CASSEDRPGPQHF
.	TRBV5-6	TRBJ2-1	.	TGTGCCAGCAGCTTGGCCTCCTTTTCCTACAATGAGCAGTTCTTC	CASSLASFSYNEQFF
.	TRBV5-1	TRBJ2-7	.	TGCGCCAGCAGCTTGCTGGGACACCCGCCTGTCGAGCAGTACTTC	CASSLLGHPPVEQYF
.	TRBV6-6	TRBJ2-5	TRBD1	TGTGCCAGCAGCCGTCCGGGACAGGGACAAGAGACCCAGTACTTC	CASSRPGQGQETQYF
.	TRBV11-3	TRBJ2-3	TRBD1	TGTGCCAGCAGTACAGGGGGGTACACAGATACGCAGTATTTT	CASSTGGYTDTQYF
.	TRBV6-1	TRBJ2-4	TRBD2	TGTGCCAGCAGTTATGGACTAGCGGGAAACATTCAGTACTTC	CASSYGLAGNIQYF
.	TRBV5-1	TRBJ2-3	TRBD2	TGCGCCAGCAGCTCGGGGGCCACTAGCGGGGGGCCAGATACGCAGTATTTT	CASSSGATSGGPDTQYF
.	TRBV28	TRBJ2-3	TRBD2	TGTGCCAGCGGGAGCGGGGGGGTGGGCACAGATACGCAGTATTTT	CASGSGGVGTDTQYF
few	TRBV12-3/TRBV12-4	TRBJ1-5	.	TGTGCCAGCAAAACCAGGGTTCAGCCCCAGCATTTT	CASKTRVQPQHF
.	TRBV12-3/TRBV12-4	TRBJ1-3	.	TGTGCCAGCAGTTTGGTAGCCGGAAACACCATATATTTT	CASSLVAGNTIYF
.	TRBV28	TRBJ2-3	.	TGTGCCAGCTTAGGGACTCTCACAGATACGCAGTATTTT	CASLGTLTDTQYF
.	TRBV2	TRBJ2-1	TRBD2	TGTGCCGGCGGGACTAGCGGGAATCTTGGTGAGCAGTTCTTC	CAGGTSGNLGEQFF
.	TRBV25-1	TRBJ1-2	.	TGTGCCAGCAGCCGCGGACAGTTCTATGGCTACACCTTC	CASSRGQFYGYTF
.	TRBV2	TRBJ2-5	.	TGTGCCAGCAGCATCCGACAGGTCCAAGAGACCCAGTACTTC	CASSIRQVQETQYF
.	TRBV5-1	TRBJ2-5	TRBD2	TGCGCCAGCAGCTTGGCGCTAGCGGGAGGTGGGGAGACCCAGTACTTC	CASSLALAGGGETQYF
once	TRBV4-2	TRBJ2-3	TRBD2	TGTGCCAGCAGCCAAGGAGGCCTGCGTATCGGGGGGGCCGCAGATACGCAGTATTTT	CASSQGGLRIGGAADTQYF